The 8 T cell receptor beta chains reported below all come from one sample, sequenced in a study of T cell responses to AZD1222 COVID-19 vaccine. TCRdb's copy holds only in-frame clones and misses some; the assay was immunoSEQ multiplex PCR. The sample consists of roughly 130,000 clones, roughly 85% of them appearing once. The sequencing used peripheral blood, collected on day 0 of AZD1222 vaccination. These receptors were taken from an adult in good health.

This chain connects TRBV19 to TRBJ1-1; D is uncertain. The ends were cut back, 1 base at V and 1 base at J, with 4 bases in the middle. The CDR3 extends over 13 amino acids. Looked up from germline, CDR1 is LNHDA and CDR2 is SQIVND (reference sequence). CDR3 sequence: CASSIGTNTEAFF. The CDR3 coding sequence is TGTGCCAGTAGTATAGGTACGAACACTGAAGCTTTCTTT.

This clone was observed a few times. This sample includes further DNA sequences coding for the same CDR3. The chain uses TRBV15 and TRBJ1-5; D is perhaps TRBD1 (5 bases). CDR1 is LNHNV, CDR2 YYDKDF, per germline (reference sequence). The CDR3 loop spans 16 amino acids. The V end lost 1 base, the J end lost 5 bases, and 15 bases lay between the germline ends. In DNA form, the CDR3 reads TGTGCCACCAGCAGAGTTGTCCCCCGGGGCGATCAGCCCCAGCATTTT. Translating it yields CATSRVVPRGDQPQHF. Full variable domain (outside the CDR3, taken from reference TRBV15 and TRBJ1-5): DAMVIQNPRYQVTQFGKPVTLSCSQTLNHNVMYWYQQKSSQAPKLLFHYYDKDFNNEADTPDNFQSRRPNTSFCFLDIRSPGLGDTAMYLCATSRVVPRGDQPQHFGDGTRLSIL.

The V call is TRBV4-3, the J call TRBJ1-3, with 10 bases identical to TRBD1. The junction had 12 bases not matched to a gene; V was cut back by 3 bases and J by 4 bases. Per the germline V gene, CDR1 is LGHNA and CDR2 is YSLEER. This CDR3 spans 18 amino acids. The CDR3 DNA sequence: TGCGCCAGCAGCCAGGTTTCCGGGACAGGGGTTTGGGGAAACACCATATATTTT. Amino acids: CASSQVSGTGVWGNTIYF.

The CDR3 sequence: CAWSLANNPSYEQYF. Here the CDR3 DNA reads TGTGCCTGGAGTCTCGCTAACAATCCCTCCTACGAGCAGTACTTC. The V and J genes are TRBV30 and TRBJ2-7; D gene unclear. The germline gives CDR1 GTSNPN, CDR2 SVGIG (reference sequence). CDR3 length equals 15 residues. Trimming cost V 2 bases and J 0 bases, with 14 bases left between them.

The chain employs TRBV30 and TRBJ1-2; D is perhaps TRBD1 (6 bases). V dropped 7 bases and J dropped 0 bases, with 9 bases sitting between them. Germline V lookup: CDR1 GTSNPN, CDR2 SVGIG (reference sequence). The CDR3 length is 12 residues. The CDR3 is CAYSGANYGYTF. The DNA of the CDR3 is TGTGCCTACTCAGGGGCTAACTATGGCTACACCTTC. Together with reference TRBV30 and TRBJ1-2, the CDR3 gives the full variable domain: SQTIHQWPATLVQPVGSPLSLECTVEGTSNPNLYWYRQAAGRGLQLLFYSVGIGQISSEVPQNLSASRPQDRQFILSSKKLLLSDSGFYLCAYSGANYGYTFGSGTRLTVV.

The V gene is TRBV28, the J gene TRBJ2-3, with D perhaps matching TRBD1 (5 bases). The CDR3 sequence is 14 residues long. Germline CDR1 MDHEN, CDR2 SYDVKM. Trimming removed 6 bases from V and 0 bases from J, with 10 bases in between. DNA of the CDR3: TGTGCCAGCAGGGCCGCAGGGAGCACAGATACGCAGTATTTT. This encodes CASRAAGSTDTQYF.

CDR3 sequence reads: CASSLGQTSNQPQHF. The DNA for the CDR3 is TGTGCCAGCAGCTTGGGACAGACTAGCAATCAGCCCCAGCATTTT. This sequence joins TRBV5-8 and TRBJ1-5; D is possibly TRBD1 (5 bases). The V and J ends lost 0 bases and 0 bases respectively, with 7 bases between them. Germline CDR1 SGHTS, CDR2 YDEGEE. This CDR3 is built from 15 residues.

The V and J genes are TRBV5-4 and TRBJ2-6; D is possibly TRBD1 (6 bases). The CDR3 is 18 residues long. From germline, CDR1 is SGHNT and CDR2 YYREEE (reference sequence). With 6 bases removed from V and 0 bases from J, the gap between germline ends came to 19 bases. The CDR3: CASTPPQGSRSGANVLTF. The CDR3 DNA sequence: TGTGCCAGCACCCCCCCTCAGGGGTCACGCTCTGGGGCCAACGTCCTGACTTTC.